A single sample gave rise to the 7 T cell receptor beta chains below, sequenced in a study of human T cells and chemical hapten exposure. Each CDR3 protein is one row after TCRdb ran MiXCR on the RACE reads. The repertoire has about 98,000 distinct CDR3 sequences, approximately 11% of them found once; the top ten carry around 3.1%. Stated time point: pre-sensitization, week 0. This sample's treatment: therapeutic diphenylcyclopropenone sensitization with weekly scalp DPC. The starting material was whole blood, obtained in connection with sensitization to the hapten diphenylcyclopropenone (DPC). These receptors all come from an older woman with alopecia areata. Some clones in this sample may be carry-over from other donors' samples.

A few counts support this clonotype. The chain carries TRBV30 and TRBJ1-1; D is possibly TRBD1 (5 bases). The germline gives CDR1 GTSNPN, CDR2 SVGIG (reference sequence). This CDR3 has 13 amino acids. Trimming stripped 2 bases from V and 5 bases from J, with 12 bases between. CDR3 amino acids: CAWSRMGGTEAFF. Here the CDR3 DNA reads TGTGCCTGGAGTAGGATGGGGGGAACTGAAGCTTTCTTT. Combining the CDR3 with reference TRBV30 and TRBJ1-1 gives the whole variable domain SQTIHQWPATLVQPVGSPLSLECTVEGTSNPNLYWYRQAAGRGLQLLFYSVGIGQISSEVPQNLSASRPQDRQFILSSKKLLLSDSGFYLCAWSRMGGTEAFFGQGTRLTVV.

The J gene is TRBJ1-1, the V gene TRBV9; 7 bases align to TRBD1. The germline V gene encodes CDR1 SGDLS and CDR2 YYNGEE. The trim removed 4 bases at V and 5 bases at J, leaving 8 bases unmatched. The length of the CDR3 is 14 residues. CDR3 coding DNA: TGTGCCAGCAGCCCACGGACAGGTTTTACTGAAGCTTTCTTT. Translation gives CASSPRTGFTEAFF.

This clonotype was detected many times. The J gene is TRBJ2-2, the V gene TRBV5-1; possibly TRBD1 or TRBD2 for D (5 bases each). Germline assignment: CDR1 SGHRS and CDR2 YFSETQ. The CDR3 covers 15 residues. The V gene lost 2 bases and the J gene lost 2 bases, with 10 bases spanning the gap. CDR3 nucleotide sequence: TGCGCCAGCAGCTTACCCGGGGCTAACACCGGGGAGCTGTTTTTT. Translating gives CASSLPGANTGELFF.

This clonotype has a handful of counts. V gene TRBV12-3 or TRBV12-4 combines with J gene TRBJ2-4, with D possibly being TRBD1 (6 bases). V lost 4 bases, J lost 3 bases, and 13 bases lay in between. CDR3 size: 15 residues. The chain's CDR3 is CASSSVTGGKNIQYF. DNA for the CDR3: TGTGCCAGCAGTTCGGTGACAGGAGGCAAAAACATTCAGTACTTC.

The V gene is TRBV3-1, the J gene TRBJ2-3, with 11 bases lining up with TRBD2. The junction had 14 bases not matched to a gene; V was cut back by 5 bases and J by 1 base. This CDR3 has 19 residues. Germline values: CDR1 LGHDT, CDR2 YNNKEL (reference sequence). In DNA, the CDR3 is TGTGCCAGCAGCGGCGGACTAGCGGGTCAACTCCGAGGCACAGATACGCAGTATTTT. Translating it yields CASSGGLAGQLRGTDTQYF.

This clonotype was seen a few times. The J gene is TRBJ2-6, the V gene TRBV5-1; 7 positions match TRBD1. J gave up 0 bases and V 0 bases, and 12 bases lay outside the gene matches. CDR1 and CDR2 from the germline V gene are SGHRS and YFSETQ. The CDR3 sequence is 20 residues long. This CDR3 reads CASSLVVRLGGRSGANVLTF. The CDR3 region has the DNA TGCGCCAGCAGCTTGGTTGTGAGGTTAGGGGGCCGCTCTGGGGCCAACGTCCTGACTTTC.

This clonotype showed up many times. The chain couples TRBV19 to TRBJ2-3, with TRBD2 as a possible D gene (5 bases). Looked up from germline, CDR1 is LNHDA and CDR2 is SQIVND (reference sequence). This CDR3 has 14 amino acids. This CDR3 is CATWGGAATDTQYF. The DNA of the CDR3 is TGTGCGACCTGGGGTGGAGCGGCCACAGATACGCAGTATTTT. Filled out from reference TRBV19 and TRBJ2-3, the complete variable domain reads DGGITQSPKYLFRKEGQNVTLSCEQNLNHDAMYWYRQDPGQGLRLIYYSQIVNDFQKGDIAEGYSVSREKKESFPLTVTSAQKNPTAFYLCATWGGAATDTQYFGPGTRLTVL.